A few counts support the clone carrying this TCR beta chain. The target antigen is unknown. Sequencing used immunoSEQ multiplex PCR; TCRdb keeps in-frame clones, though not all of them. Counted here are around 340,000 clones, around 67% occurring once; the ten biggest clones make up more than 9%. The CDR3 loop spans 12 amino acids. V dropped 4 bases and J dropped 4 bases, with 7 bases sitting between them. Per germline, CDR1 SQVTM and CDR2 ANQGSEA. The sample comes from a study of shared clonotypes between healthy human individuals. Study-level findings and limits: The study drew on few donors, limiting represented genetic and exposure-history diversity.

Sequenced input: memory CD4+ T cells sorted from blood. Sample subset: CD45RA-negative fraction. This clonotype was obtained from a man aged 30 to 45 in good health. The chain carries TRBV29-1 and TRBJ1-4, with D unclear. The CDR3 sequence: CSVGKVNEKLFF. CDR3 nucleotides: TGCAGCGTTGGGAAGGTTAATGAAAAACTGTTTTTT.